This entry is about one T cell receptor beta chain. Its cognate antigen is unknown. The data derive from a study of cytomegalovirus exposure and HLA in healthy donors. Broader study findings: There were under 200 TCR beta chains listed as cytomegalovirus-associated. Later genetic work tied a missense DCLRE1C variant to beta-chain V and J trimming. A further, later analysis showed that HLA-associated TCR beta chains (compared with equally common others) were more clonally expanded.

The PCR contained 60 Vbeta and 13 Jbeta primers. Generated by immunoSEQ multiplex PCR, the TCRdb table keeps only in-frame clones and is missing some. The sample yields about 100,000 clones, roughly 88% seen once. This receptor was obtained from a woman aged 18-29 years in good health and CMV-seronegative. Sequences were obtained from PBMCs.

The DNA of the CDR3 is TGTGCCAGCAGGCGGACAGGCTACGAGCAGTACTTC. It encodes CASRRTGYEQYF. This chain connects TRBV5-6 to TRBJ2-7; 7 bases align to TRBD1. CDR1 is SGHDT, CDR2 YYEEEE, per germline. V lost 5 bases, J lost 3 bases, and 2 bases stayed unmatched. The CDR3 is 12 amino acids.